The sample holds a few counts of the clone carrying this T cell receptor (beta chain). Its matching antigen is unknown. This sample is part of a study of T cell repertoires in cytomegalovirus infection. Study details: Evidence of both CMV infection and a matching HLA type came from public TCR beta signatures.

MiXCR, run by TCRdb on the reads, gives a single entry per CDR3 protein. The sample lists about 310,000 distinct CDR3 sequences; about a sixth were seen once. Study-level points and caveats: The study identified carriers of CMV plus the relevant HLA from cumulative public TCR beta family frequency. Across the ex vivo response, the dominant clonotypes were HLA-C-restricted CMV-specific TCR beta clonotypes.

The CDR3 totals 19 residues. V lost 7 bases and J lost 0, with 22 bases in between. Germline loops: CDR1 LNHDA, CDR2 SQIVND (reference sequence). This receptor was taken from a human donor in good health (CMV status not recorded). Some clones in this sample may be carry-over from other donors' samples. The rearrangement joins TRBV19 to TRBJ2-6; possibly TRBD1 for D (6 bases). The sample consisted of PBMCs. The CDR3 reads CASMPGWSGTPSGANVLTF. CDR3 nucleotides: TGTGCCAGTATGCCGGGGTGGTCTGGGACACCCTCTGGGGCCAACGTCCTGACTTTC. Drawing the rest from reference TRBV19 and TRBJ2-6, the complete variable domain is DGGITQSPKYLFRKEGQNVTLSCEQNLNHDAMYWYRQDPGQGLRLIYYSQIVNDFQKGDIAEGYSVSREKKESFPLTVTSAQKNPTAFYLCASMPGWSGTPSGANVLTFGAGSRLTVL.